The source of this T cell receptor beta chain is a study of blood T cells in healthy people across ages. The length of the CDR3 is 16 residues. The ends were cut back, 4 bases at V and 0 bases at J, with 15 bases in the middle. CDR1 and CDR2 from the germline V gene are LNHNV and YYDKDF (reference sequence). Together with a sample-barcoded 5' primer, a J-beta primer mix was included in a second PCR lasting roughly 6 to 12 cycles. Each cDNA was tagged by a template-switch adaptor containing 12 random nucleotides. One entry per CDR3 protein results from TCRdb running MiXCR on the 5' RACE reads. The sample holds 850,000 to 1,300,000 distinct CDR3 sequences, under 45% seen once. RNA extraction gave at least 5 micrograms of total RNA per sample. Study outcomes and limitations: Versus aged donors, long-lived donors had higher diversity and more naive CD4+ cells.

About this clonotype itself: What it binds is not known.

What was sequenced was blood. This rearrangement joins TRBV15 to TRBJ2-5, with a possible D match to TRBD2 (6 bases). This receptor was taken from a woman aged 55-75 years in good health. The CDR3 nucleotides read TGTGCCACCAGCACTCTGCGGTCGGGGGACCAAGAGACCCAGTACTTC. Residues: CATSTLRSGDQETQYF.